These T cell receptor beta chains were read from a single sample in a study of shared clonotypes between healthy human individuals. Assay: immunoSEQ multiplex PCR; the TCRdb copy retains only in-frame clones and omits some. The repertoire has 2 million or so clones, just under 95% of them found once; the top ten carry roughly 1.1%. The source material was naive CD8+ T cells sorted from blood. The receptors shown here come from a man between 18 and 35 years old in good health. CDR3s include the opening cysteine and the closing phenylalanine or tryptophan. The D gene is left open where the match is weak. Clone size is not always given. Where it is, it says once, few, many or a class for expanded clones.

V	size	D	J	CDR3	DNA
TRBV2	few	-	TRBJ1-1	CASSVRQIENTEAFF	TGTGCCAGCAGTGTACGGCAAATAGAGAACACTGAAGCTTTCTTT
TRBV19	-	TRBD1	TRBJ2-1	CASSLTGYRPGEQFF	TGTGCCAGTAGTCTGACAGGGTATAGACCTGGTGAGCAGTTCTTC
TRBV6-5	-	-	TRBJ2-4	CARRVLGAKNIQYF	TGTGCCAGGCGGGTCCTCGGGGCCAAAAACATTCAGTACTTC
TRBV4-1	-	-	TRBJ2-7	CASSQSRGGSYEQYF	TGCGCCAGCAGCCAGTCCAGGGGGGGTTCCTACGAGCAGTACTTC
TRBV2	-	TRBD2	TRBJ2-7	CASSEAGLAGTYEQYF	TGTGCCAGCAGTGAAGCCGGACTAGCGGGAACCTACGAGCAGTACTTC
TRBV10-1	-	TRBD2	TRBJ2-1	CASSDLAGEGKYNEQFF	TGCGCCAGCAGCGATCTAGCGGGAGAGGGAAAGTACAATGAGCAGTTCTTC
TRBV7-9	-	TRBD2	TRBJ2-7	CASSAGLLAGAFYEQYF	TGTGCCAGCAGCGCCGGACTTCTAGCGGGTGCCTTCTACGAGCAGTACTTC
TRBV2	-	-	TRBJ1-2	CASSEKGLQGYGYTF	TGTGCCAGCAGTGAAAAGGGGTTACAAGGCTATGGCTACACCTTC
TRBV5-4	-	-	TRBJ2-1	CASSFQGSEEQFF	TGTGCCAGCAGCTTTCAGGGGTCGGAGGAGCAGTTCTTC
TRBV10-2	-	TRBD2	TRBJ2-2	CASRPGLGAGELFF	TGCGCCAGCAGGCCGGGACTAGGGGCCGGGGAGCTGTTTTTT
TRBV11-2	-	-	TRBJ1-1	CASSLLGTTINTEAFF	TGTGCCAGCAGCTTACTGGGTACTACAATTAACACTGAAGCTTTCTTT
TRBV7-9	-	-	TRBJ1-4	CASSFGATNEKLFF	TGTGCCAGCAGCTTCGGTGCAACTAATGAAAAACTGTTTTTT
TRBV23-1	once	-	TRBJ2-3	CASSQSCASTDTQYF	TGCGCCAGCAGTCAATCATGTGCTAGCACAGATACGCAGTATTTT
TRBV7-9	-	TRBD1	TRBJ1-6	CASRGQGVSPLHF	TGTGCCAGCAGAGGACAGGGTGTATCACCCCTCCACTTT
TRBV6-5	once	TRBD1	TRBJ1-2	CASSITGTAHGYTF	TGTGCCAGCAGTATAACCGGGACAGCCCATGGCTACACCTTC
TRBV5-6	-	-	TRBJ2-7	CASSALEAVSYEQYF	TGTGCCAGCAGCGCGCTGGAGGCAGTCTCCTACGAGCAGTACTTC
TRBV28	-	TRBD1	TRBJ2-5	CASSFAGQEYF	TGTGCCAGCAGTTTCGCGGGACAGGAGTACTTC
TRBV5-4	-	-	TRBJ2-7	CASSSDQGYEQYF	TGTGCCAGCAGCTCTGATCAGGGCTACGAGCAGTACTTC
TRBV7-3	-	TRBD2	TRBJ2-3	CASSSTSGGGDTQYF	TGTGCCAGCAGCTCCACTAGCGGGGGAGGGGATACGCAGTATTTT
TRBV15	once	-	TRBJ1-2	CATSRARGETNYGYTF	TGTGCCACCAGCAGAGCTCGAGGGGAGACTAACTATGGCTACACCTTC
TRBV11-2	once	-	TRBJ2-7	CASSLVLGKVEQYF	TGTGCCAGCAGCTTAGTGCTGGGAAAGGTCGAGCAGTACTTC
TRBV19	-	-	TRBJ2-7	CASSPADSYEQYF	TGTGCCAGTAGTCCGGCAGACTCCTACGAGCAGTACTTC
TRBV27	-	TRBD2	TRBJ2-5	CASRPTSGGEETQYF	TGTGCCAGCAGACCGACTAGCGGGGGGGAAGAGACCCAGTACTTC
TRBV7-8	once	-	TRBJ2-7	CASSSSGVDYEQYF	TGTGCCAGCAGCTCATCCGGGGTCGACTACGAGCAGTACTTC
TRBV6-5	-	-	TRBJ1-1	CASTRYRANTEAFF	TGTGCCAGCACTCGATACAGGGCTAACACTGAAGCTTTCTTT
TRBV9	-	TRBD1	TRBJ2-7	CASSVAGQGAYEQYF	TGTGCCAGCAGCGTGGCGGGACAGGGGGCCTACGAGCAGTACTTC
TRBV7-9	-	-	TRBJ1-4	CASSFGQNNEKLFF	TGTGCCAGCAGCTTCGGACAAAATAATGAAAAACTGTTTTTT
TRBV6-8	-	-	TRBJ2-5	CASPSSGEETQYF	TGTGCCAGCCCTTCTTCAGGGGAAGAGACCCAGTACTTC
TRBV29-1	-	-	TRBJ2-2	CSGLRYDTGELFF	TGCAGCGGCCTTCGCTACGACACCGGGGAGCTGTTTTTT
TRBV15	-	TRBD2	TRBJ2-7	CATSPRTSFYEQYF	TGTGCCACCAGCCCCCGGACTAGCTTCTACGAGCAGTACTTC
TRBV27	once	-	TRBJ1-5	CASSPNSPWPLGNQPQHF	TGTGCCAGCAGCCCTAACTCCCCTTGGCCCCTGGGCAATCAGCCCCAGCATTTT
TRBV19	-	-	TRBJ2-1	CASSIVTGPNEQFF	TGTGCCAGTAGTATAGTTACCGGGCCCAATGAGCAGTTCTTC
TRBV10-3	-	TRBD1	TRBJ2-7	CAISAWDRGNYEQYF	TGTGCCATCAGTGCCTGGGACAGGGGAAACTACGAGCAGTACTTC
TRBV27	-	TRBD2	TRBJ2-1	CASSLIGVGGVDEQFF	TGTGCCAGCAGTTTAATTGGGGTGGGAGGGGTGGATGAGCAGTTCTTC
TRBV6-1	-	TRBD1	TRBJ1-2	CASSIYSDRGHGYTF	TGTGCCAGCAGCATCTACTCGGACAGGGGGCATGGCTACACCTTC
TRBV9	-	-	TRBJ2-3	CASSVGDADTQYF	TGTGCCAGCAGCGTTGGAGATGCAGATACGCAGTATTTT
TRBV6-6	-	-	TRBJ2-1	CASSFRDNEQFF	TGTGCCAGCTCATTTAGAGACAATGAGCAGTTCTTC
TRBV6-5	-	-	TRBJ1-4	CASSYAHNEKLFF	TGTGCCAGCAGTTACGCGCATAATGAAAAACTGTTTTTT
TRBV28	-	-	TRBJ1-5	CASSFLGEGQPQHF	TGTGCCAGCAGTTTCTTGGGAGAAGGTCAGCCCCAGCATTTT
TRBV4-1	-	-	TRBJ2-5	CASSQDTGIQETQYF	TGCGCCAGCAGCCAAGATACAGGGATCCAAGAGACCCAGTACTTC
TRBV18	-	-	TRBJ2-5	CASSPNSETQYF	TGTGCCAGCTCACCAAACTCCGAGACCCAGTACTTC
TRBV6-5	-	TRBD2	TRBJ2-1	CASSGSGDSYNEQFF	TGTGCCAGCAGTGGAAGCGGGGACTCCTACAATGAGCAGTTCTTC
TRBV6-6	-	-	TRBJ2-1	CASSADSYNEQFF	TGTGCCAGCAGTGCGGACAGCTACAATGAGCAGTTCTTC
TRBV19	-	-	TRBJ2-3	CASRWDRETDTQYF	TGTGCCAGTAGATGGGATCGGGAAACAGATACGCAGTATTTT
TRBV6-1	-	-	TRBJ2-1	CASSEPPASYTYNEQFF	TGTGCCAGCAGTGAACCTCCTGCTAGTTACACCTACAATGAGCAGTTCTTC
TRBV30	-	-	TRBJ1-3	CAWSWDLGNTIYF	TGTGCCTGGAGTTGGGACCTTGGAAACACCATATATTTT
TRBV7-9	-	-	TRBJ1-2	CASTELWTEGYGYTF	TGTGCCAGCACAGAACTCTGGACAGAAGGCTATGGCTACACCTTC
TRBV28	-	-	TRBJ2-3	CASSMGEADTQYF	TGTGCCAGCAGTATGGGGGAGGCAGATACGCAGTATTTT
TRBV11-2	-	TRBD1	TRBJ2-7	CASSPRQGMDSYEQYF	TGTGCCAGCAGCCCACGACAGGGTATGGATTCCTACGAGCAGTACTTC
TRBV13	-	-	TRBJ2-7	CASSWTDPYEQYF	TGTGCCAGCAGCTGGACAGACCCCTACGAGCAGTACTTC
TRBV12-5	once	-	TRBJ2-1	CASGLNEQFF	TGTGCTAGTGGTCTTAATGAGCAGTTCTTC
TRBV5-1	-	TRBD2	TRBJ2-3	CASSLAEEEIAGVSTDTQYF	TGCGCCAGCAGCTTGGCCGAGGAGGAGATAGCGGGAGTTAGTACAGATACGCAGTATTTT
TRBV27	-	-	TRBJ2-7	CASSFQGGYEQYF	TGTGCCAGCAGTTTTCAAGGAGGGTACGAGCAGTACTTC
TRBV6-5	-	TRBD1	TRBJ2-7	CASSYGTGSHEQYF	TGTGCCAGCAGTTACGGGACAGGTTCCCACGAGCAGTACTTC
TRBV29-1	-	-	TRBJ2-1	CSVGGRGRNEQFF	TGCAGCGTTGGGGGCAGGGGGAGGAATGAGCAGTTCTTC
TRBV13	-	-	TRBJ1-4	CASSLGSGEKLFF	TGTGCCAGCAGCTTAGGGTCCGGAGAAAAACTGTTTTTT
TRBV25-1	once	-	TRBJ2-7	CASTPLTGNCEQYF	TGTGCCAGCACACCCTTAACAGGGAACTGCGAGCAGTACTTC
TRBV6-1	-	-	TRBJ1-1	CASSELAGELNTEAFF	TGTGCCAGCAGTGAATTAGCAGGGGAGTTGAACACTGAAGCTTTCTTT
TRBV7-9	-	TRBD1	TRBJ1-2	CASSATTGAFNYGYTF	TGTGCCAGCAGCGCTACGACAGGGGCCTTTAACTATGGCTACACCTTC
TRBV9	-	TRBD2	TRBJ2-7	CASSEGTSGLSYEQYF	TGTGCCAGCAGCGAAGGGACTAGCGGACTCTCCTACGAGCAGTACTTC